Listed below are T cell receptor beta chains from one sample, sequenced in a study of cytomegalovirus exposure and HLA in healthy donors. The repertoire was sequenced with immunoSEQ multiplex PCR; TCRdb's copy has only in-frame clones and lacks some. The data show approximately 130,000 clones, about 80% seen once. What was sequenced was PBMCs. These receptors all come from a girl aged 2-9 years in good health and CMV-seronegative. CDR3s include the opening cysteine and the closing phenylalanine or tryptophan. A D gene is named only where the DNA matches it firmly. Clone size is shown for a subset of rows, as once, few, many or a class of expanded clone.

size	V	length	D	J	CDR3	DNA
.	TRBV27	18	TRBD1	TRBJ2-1	CASSLSALTGFTYNEQFF	TGTGCCAGCAGTTTATCGGCCCTGACAGGGTTCACATACAATGAGCAGTTCTTC
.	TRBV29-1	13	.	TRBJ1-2	CSVVVGGGLGYTF	TGCAGCGTTGTGGTAGGAGGTGGGCTTGGCTACACCTTC
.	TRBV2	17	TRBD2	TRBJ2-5	CASRRTSGGAKQETQYF	TGTGCCAGCAGGCGGACTAGCGGGGGCGCCAAACAAGAGACCCAGTACTTC
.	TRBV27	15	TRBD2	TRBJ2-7	CASSLGSGGSYEQYF	TGTGCCAGCAGTTTAGGCAGCGGGGGTTCCTACGAGCAGTACTTC
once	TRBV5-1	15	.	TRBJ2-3	CASSLSGLSTDTQYF	TGCGCCAGCAGCTTGTCAGGGCTTAGCACAGATACGCAGTATTTT
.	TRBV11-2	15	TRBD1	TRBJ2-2	CASSPTRTGDGELFF	TGTGCCAGCAGCCCCACTCGGACAGGGGACGGGGAGCTGTTTTTT
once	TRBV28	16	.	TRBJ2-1	CASSSPQKSSYNEQFF	TGTGCCAGCAGTTCCCCACAGAAGAGCTCCTACAATGAGCAGTTCTTC
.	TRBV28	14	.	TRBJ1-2	CASSLRERNYGYTF	TGTGCCAGCAGTTTGAGGGAAAGGAACTATGGCTACACCTTC
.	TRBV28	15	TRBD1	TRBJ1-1	CASSLGDRGNTEAFF	TGTGCCAGCAGTTTAGGGGACAGGGGGAACACTGAAGCTTTCTTT
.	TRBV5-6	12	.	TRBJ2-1	CASSGWEFEQFF	TGTGCCAGCAGCGGATGGGAGTTTGAGCAGTTCTTC
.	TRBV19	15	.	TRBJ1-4	CASSIGGATNEKLFF	TGTGCCAGTAGTATAGGCGGTGCAACTAATGAAAAACTGTTTTTT
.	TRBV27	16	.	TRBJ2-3	CASSLTPGQLTDTQYF	TGTGCCAGCAGTTTAACTCCGGGACAACTCACAGATACGCAGTATTTT
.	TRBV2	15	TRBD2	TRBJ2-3	CASSGAGVSSDTQYF	TGTGCCAGCAGTGGAGCGGGAGTGTCTTCAGATACGCAGTATTTT
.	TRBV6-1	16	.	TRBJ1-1	CASSARWGRMNTEAFF	TGTGCCAGCAGTGCCCGGTGGGGGAGGATGAACACTGAAGCTTTCTTT
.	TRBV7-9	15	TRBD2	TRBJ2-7	CASSSGLAGSYEQYF	TGTGCCAGCAGCTCCGGACTAGCGGGGTCCTACGAGCAGTACTTC
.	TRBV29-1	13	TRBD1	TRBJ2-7	CSVEGQGVGEQYF	TGCAGCGTTGAAGGACAGGGGGTGGGCGAGCAGTACTTC
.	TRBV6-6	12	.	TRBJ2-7	CASSDSAYEQYF	TGTGCCAGCAGCGACAGCGCCTACGAGCAGTACTTC
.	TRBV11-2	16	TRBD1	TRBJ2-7	CASSLVLGTGLDEQYF	TGTGCCAGCAGCTTAGTATTGGGGACAGGGTTGGACGAGCAGTACTTC
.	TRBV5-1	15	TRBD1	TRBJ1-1	CASSLAGQTFTEAFF	TGCGCCAGCAGCTTGGCGGGACAGACCTTCACTGAAGCTTTCTTT
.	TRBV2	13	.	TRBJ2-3	CASSGDSTDTQYF	TGTGCCAGCAGTGGAGACTCTACAGATACGCAGTATTTT
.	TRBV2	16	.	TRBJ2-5	CASSNSRAAVQETQYF	TGTGCCAGCAGCAATTCTCGGGCAGCGGTCCAAGAGACCCAGTACTTC
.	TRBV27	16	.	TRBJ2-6	CASSNGLPSGANVLTF	TGTGCCAGCAGTAACGGGTTGCCCTCTGGGGCCAACGTCCTGACTTTC
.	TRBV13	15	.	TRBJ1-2	CASSTRTIANYGYTF	TGTGCCAGCAGCACACGAACAATCGCTAACTATGGCTACACCTTC
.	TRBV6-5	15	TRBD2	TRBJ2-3	CASSRLAGGQDTQYF	TGTGCCAGCAGTAGACTAGCGGGCGGTCAGGATACGCAGTATTTT
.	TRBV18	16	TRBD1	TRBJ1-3	CASSISGQGSGNTIYF	TGTGCCAGCTCTATATCGGGACAGGGGTCTGGAAACACCATATATTTT
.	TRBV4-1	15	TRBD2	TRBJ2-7	CASSHPSGSTCEQYF	TGCGCCAGCAGCCACCCTAGCGGGAGTACCTGCGAGCAGTACTTC
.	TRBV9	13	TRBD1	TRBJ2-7	CASSVGGGGEQYF	TGTGCCAGCAGCGTAGGAGGGGGCGGGGAGCAGTACTTC
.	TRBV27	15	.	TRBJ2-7	CASSPTGLSSYEQYF	TGTGCCAGCAGCCCAACAGGGTTATCCTCCTACGAGCAGTACTTC
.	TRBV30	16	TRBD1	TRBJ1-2	CAWSQPGQAITGGYTF	TGTGCCTGGAGCCAACCGGGACAGGCAATAACGGGTGGCTACACCTTC
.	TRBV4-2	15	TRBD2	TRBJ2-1	CASSQVLAGFNEQFF	TGTGCCAGCAGCCAAGTACTAGCGGGTTTCAATGAGCAGTTCTTC
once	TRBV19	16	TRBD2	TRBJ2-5	CASSIGRAGGLETQYF	TGTGCCAGTAGTATAGGGCGAGCGGGGGGGCTAGAGACCCAGTACTTC
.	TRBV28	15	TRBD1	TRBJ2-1	CASSTDRGRNNEQFF	TGTGCCAGCAGTACAGACAGGGGTAGGAACAATGAGCAGTTCTTC
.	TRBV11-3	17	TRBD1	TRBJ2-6	CASSLGDSNSGANVLTF	TGTGCCAGCAGCTTAGGGGACAGCAACTCTGGGGCCAACGTCCTGACTTTC
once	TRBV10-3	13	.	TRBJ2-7	CAIGRQSSYEQYF	TGTGCCATCGGAAGACAGAGCTCCTACGAGCAGTACTTC
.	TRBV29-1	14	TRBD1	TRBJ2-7	CSVERQGARREQYF	TGCAGCGTTGAGAGACAGGGGGCGCGGCGCGAGCAGTACTTC
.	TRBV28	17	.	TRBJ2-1	CASRPRDNSLSYNEQFF	TGTGCCAGCAGGCCCCGGGACAACTCCCTCTCCTACAATGAGCAGTTCTTC
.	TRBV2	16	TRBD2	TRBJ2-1	CASSEALAGLYNEQFF	TGTGCCAGCAGTGAAGCGTTAGCGGGGCTTTACAATGAGCAGTTCTTC
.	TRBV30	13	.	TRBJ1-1	CAWSVGVGTEAFF	TGTGCCTGGAGTGTAGGGGTAGGCACTGAAGCTTTCTTT
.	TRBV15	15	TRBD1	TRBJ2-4	CATEITGVAKNIQYF	TGTGCCACGGAAATAACAGGGGTAGCCAAAAACATTCAGTACTTC
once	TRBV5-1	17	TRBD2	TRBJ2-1	CASSPLPGLARSNEQFF	TGCGCCAGCAGCCCCCTCCCGGGACTAGCGCGCTCAAATGAGCAGTTCTTC
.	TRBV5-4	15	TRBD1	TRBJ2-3	CASKTGGGGTDTQYF	TGTGCCAGCAAAACAGGGGGAGGAGGAACAGATACGCAGTATTTT
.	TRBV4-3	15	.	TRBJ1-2	CASSQDRGGVDGYTF	TGCGCCAGCAGCCAAGATCGGGGGGGAGTGGATGGCTACACCTTC
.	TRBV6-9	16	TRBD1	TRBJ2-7	CGSPGQGTYGGYEQYF	TGCGGTTCGCCGGGACAGGGTACCTACGGGGGCTACGAGCAGTACTTC
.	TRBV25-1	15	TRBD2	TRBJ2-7	CASSDSGGKSYEQYF	TGTGCCAGCAGTGATTCGGGGGGGAAATCCTACGAGCAGTACTTC
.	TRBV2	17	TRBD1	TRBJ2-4	CASSGNSAGQGAYIQYF	TGTGCCAGCAGTGGAAATTCGGCGGGACAGGGGGCTTACATTCAGTACTTC
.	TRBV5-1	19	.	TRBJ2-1	CASSGGTGYGRGNYNEQFF	TGCGCCAGCTCCGGGGGGACAGGGTACGGGAGGGGTAATTACAATGAGCAGTTCTTC
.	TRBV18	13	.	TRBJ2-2	CASSPAPPGELFF	TGTGCCAGCTCACCAGCGCCCCCCGGGGAGCTGTTTTTT
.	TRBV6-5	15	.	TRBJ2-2	CASSYSTGYTGELFF	TGTGCCAGCAGTTACTCGACTGGTTACACCGGGGAGCTGTTTTTT
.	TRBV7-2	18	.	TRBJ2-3	CASSSPSKITGVLDTQYF	TGTGCCAGCAGCTCCCCTAGCAAAATAACGGGAGTGTTAGATACGCAGTATTTT